This paragraph reports one TCR beta chain. J lost 5 bases, V lost 6 bases, and 4 bases had no gene match. The germline CDR1 and CDR2 sequences are ENHRY and SYGVKD. This CDR3 is 13 amino acids long. These data belong to a study of technical replicates of blood from several donors. Only in-frame clones appear in the TCRdb table, and some are missing; sequencing was by immunoSEQ multiplex PCR. The repertoire holds 70,000 to 85,000 clones, with about 97% as singletons. Source material: T cells isolated from PBMCs. This chain uses TRBV10-3 with TRBJ1-1, with 9 bases that match TRBD1. The sequence was collected from a human donor in good health. CDR3 in amino acids: CAIRGTGPTEAFF. CDR3 bases: TGTGCCATCAGGGGGACAGGGCCAACTGAAGCTTTCTTT.